One sample yielded the 25 T cell receptor beta chains listed below, sequenced in a study of blood T cell repertoires in COVID-19. Assay: immunoSEQ multiplex PCR; the TCRdb copy retains only in-frame clones and omits some. The sample yields under 170,000 clones, around 85% seen once. Sequencing input: peripheral blood. The source is a man in his 70s with acute or convalescent COVID-19.

This rearrangement joins TRBV28 to TRBJ2-2; the D gene is possibly TRBD2 (5 bases). Per germline, CDR1 MDHEN and CDR2 SYDVKM. The CDR3 is made up of 15 amino acids. The germline V and J ends were trimmed by 8 bases and 0 bases, with 13 bases remaining between them. The CDR3 sequence: CASALAGTNTGELFF. The DNA for the CDR3 is TGTGCCAGCGCTTTGGCGGGTACGAACACCGGGGAGCTGTTTTTT.

This clone was found once. The chain combines TRBV7-2 with TRBJ2-2; a weak D match, TRBD1 (6 bases). V was cut by 2 bases and J by 5 bases, with 12 bases left in between. This CDR3 comprises 15 residues. The germline V gene encodes CDR1 SGHTA and CDR2 FQGNSA. CDR3 in DNA: TGTGCCAGCAGCTTAACCACAGGGTTGACCGGGGAGCTGTTTTTT. Its translation is CASSLTTGLTGELFF.

This chain joins TRBV7-2 and TRBJ1-1; D is perhaps TRBD1 (6 bases). The CDR3 has 15 amino acids. Germline V lookup: CDR1 SGHTA, CDR2 FQGNSA. Trimming left V 1 base short and J 6 bases short, with 15 bases between. In DNA form, the CDR3 reads TGTGCCAGCAGCTTAGGTGGGGGGGCTACGTCTGAAGCTTTCTTT. As protein: CASSLGGGATSEAFF.

The chain has TRBV5-6 and TRBJ1-2; 7 bases line up with TRBD1. The germline V gene has CDR1 SGHDT and CDR2 YYEEEE. Trimming took 4 bases from V and 8 from J; bases not matched to a gene: 8. This CDR3 is built from 13 residues. CDR3 residues: CASSQGTAQGYTF. CDR3 DNA: TGTGCCAGCAGCCAAGGGACAGCCCAGGGCTACACCTTC. The complete variable domain, with remaining parts taken from reference TRBV5-6 and TRBJ1-2, reads DAGVTQSPTHLIKTRGQQVTLRCSPKSGHDTVSWYQQALGQGPQFIFQYYEEEERQRGNFPDRFSGHQFPNYSSELNVNALLLGDSALYLCASSQGTAQGYTFGSGTRLTVV.

The gene calls are TRBV21-1 and TRBJ2-5; the table names TRBD2, a call not compared with the DNA. TRBV21-1 is annotated as a pseudogene. The CDR3 runs 14 residues. CDR3 nucleotides: TGTGCCAGCAGCGAGACTGGAGACCAAGAGACCCAGTACTTC. This codes for CASSETGDQETQYF.

The CDR3 nucleotides read TGTGCCTGGAAATCGGGGAGAATGGAATCACCCCTCCACTTT. It specifies CAWKSGRMESPLHF. The genes are TRBV30 and TRBJ1-6; D uncertain. Germline V gene lookup returns CDR1 GTSNPN and CDR2 SVGIG (reference sequence). V was shortened by 4 bases and J by 10 bases, with 17 bases between the two germline ends. The CDR3 runs 14 residues. The full variable domain, rest sourced from reference TRBV30 and TRBJ1-6, is SQTIHQWPATLVQPVGSPLSLECTVEGTSNPNLYWYRQAAGRGLQLLFYSVGIGQISSEVPQNLSASRPQDRQFILSSKKLLLSDSGFYLCAWKSGRMESPLHFGNGTRLTVT.

Worth noting for this clone: Different DNA sequences within this sample yield the same CDR3. The chain uses TRBV5-1 and TRBJ2-2; 10 bases are shared with TRBD2. The CDR3 has 16 residues. The germline V gene encodes CDR1 SGHRS and CDR2 YFSETQ. Unmatched junction bases numbered 5, after V lost 4 bases and J lost 2 bases. CDR3 region: CASSPGLAANTGELFF. The CDR3 nucleotides are TGCGCCAGCAGCCCCGGACTAGCGGCTAACACCGGGGAGCTGTTTTTT.

The chain carries TRBV24-1 and TRBJ1-5; tentative D call: TRBD1 (5 bases). The V and J ends lost 4 bases and 4 bases respectively, with 10 bases between them. The CDR3 is 14 amino acids. CDR1 is KGHDR and CDR2 is SFDVKD in the germline V gene. For the CDR3, the DNA is TGTGCCACCAGTGAGGCAGGGTGGAATCAGCCCCAGCATTTT. Protein: CATSEAGWNQPQHF.

CDR3 DNA: TGTGCCAGCAGCTTCCTGAGCGGGAACCAAGAGACCCAGTACTTC. Translating gives CASSFLSGNQETQYF. The J gene is TRBJ2-5, the V gene TRBV7-9; TRBD2 aligns across 7 bases. CDR1 is SEHNR and CDR2 is FQNEAQ in the germline V gene (reference sequence). V trimming: 3 bases; J trimming: 0 bases; junction bases outside the gene matches: 4. This CDR3 comprises 15 residues.

This clone showed up just once. V usage is TRBV28 and J usage is TRBJ2-7, with 9 bases matching TRBD2. The germline V gene encodes CDR1 MDHEN and CDR2 SYDVKM. V shed 5 bases, J shed 2 bases, and the junction held 4 bases outside the gene matches. The CDR3 runs to 14 residues. The DNA for the CDR3 is TGTGCCAGCAGTCCCCCTAGCGGGGCCTACGAGCAGTACTTC. Translating it yields CASSPPSGAYEQYF. The full variable domain, with the rest looked up from reference TRBV28 and TRBJ2-7, is DVKVTQSSRYLVKRTGEKVFLECVQDMDHENMFWYRQDPGLGLRLIYFSYDVKMKEKGDIPEGYSVSREKKERFSLILESASTNQTSMYLCASSPPSGAYEQYFGPGTRLTVT.

The rearrangement links TRBV28 to TRBJ2-5; no definite D call. Trimming took 11 bases from V and 5 from J, leaving 9 bases between them. The CDR3 has 10 amino acids. Per the germline V gene, CDR1 is MDHEN and CDR2 is SYDVKM. CDR3 coding DNA: TGTGCCTACAGTGGGGAGACCCAGTACTTC. Its translation: CAYSGETQYF. Combining the CDR3 with reference TRBV28 and TRBJ2-5 gives the whole variable domain DVKVTQSSRYLVKRTGEKVFLECVQDMDHENMFWYRQDPGLGLRLIYFSYDVKMKEKGDIPEGYSVSREKKERFSLILESASTNQTSMYLCAYSGETQYFGPGTRLLVL.

This clone was observed a single time. This chain links TRBV18 with TRBJ2-1; TRBD2 matches at 16 bases. CDR3 size: 15 residues. Germline V gene lookup returns CDR1 KGHSH and CDR2 LQKENI. The junction had 4 bases not matched to a gene; V was cut back by 5 bases and J by 9 bases. Here the CDR3 DNA reads TGTGCCAGCTCATCGGGACTAGCGGGAGGGGGTGAGCAGTTCTTC. Protein sequence: CASSSGLAGGGEQFF.

The chain recombines TRBV5-1 with TRBJ1-1, with D tentatively TRBD1 (6 bases). V was clipped by 0 bases and J by 0 bases, with 9 bases between them. This CDR3 has 15 residues. Looked up from germline, CDR1 is SGHRS and CDR2 is YFSETQ. In DNA form, the CDR3 reads TGCGCCAGCAGCTTGGGCCACAGGGTGAACACTGAAGCTTTCTTT. Translated: CASSLGHRVNTEAFF. The whole variable domain, remainder taken from reference TRBV5-1 and TRBJ1-1, is KAGVTQTPRYLIKTRGQQVTLSCSPISGHRSVSWYQQTPGQGLQFLFEYFSETQRNKGNFPGRFSGRQFSNSRSEMNVSTLELGDSALYLCASSLGHRVNTEAFFGQGTRLTVV.

The chain couples TRBV4-2 to TRBJ1-1, with 8 bases that match TRBD1. This CDR3 spans 19 amino acids. The ends lost 1 base at V and 3 bases at J; junction bases unmatched: 16. Germline-derived CDR1 and CDR2 are LGHNA and YNFKEQ. CDR3 sequence reads: CASSQGGQDPLRRDTEAFF. The CDR3 DNA follows: TGTGCCAGCAGCCAAGGGGGACAGGACCCTCTACGGCGGGACACTGAAGCTTTCTTT.

The chain recombines TRBV6-2 or TRBV6-3 with TRBJ2-1; 9 bases are a match to TRBD2. V shed 6 bases and J 5 bases; nucleotides not matched to a gene: 11. This CDR3 has 16 residues. Germline loops: CDR1 MNHEY, CDR2 SVGEGT. The CDR3 DNA reads as TGTGCCAGCAGCCCCGCCAGCGGGAGGCCTAACAATGAGCAGTTCTTC. Protein sequence: CASSPASGRPNNEQFF.

The V gene is TRBV9, the J gene TRBJ2-1; TRBD2 aligns across 11 bases. J lost 4 bases, V lost 4 bases, and 4 bases had no gene match. The CDR3 sequence is 15 residues long. Germline assignment: CDR1 SGDLS and CDR2 YYNGEE. The CDR3 bases are TGTGCCAGCAGCCAGACTAGCGGGGCTTACAATGAGCAGTTCTTC. Translation: CASSQTSGAYNEQFF.

This clone has only a few counts. This chain links TRBV20-1 with TRBJ2-1; 9 bases fit TRBD2. CDR3 length: 14 amino acids. Unmatched junction bases numbered 6, after V lost 3 bases and J lost 6 bases. From germline, CDR1 is DFQATT and CDR2 SNEGSKA (reference sequence). CDR3 amino acids: CSASRSGRLNEQFF. The CDR3 DNA follows: TGCAGTGCTAGTAGGAGCGGGAGGCTCAATGAGCAGTTCTTC.

This clone was detected once. The rearrangement joins TRBV5-4 to TRBJ1-4; maybe TRBD1 (6 bases). In germline, CDR1 is SGHNT, CDR2 YYREEE (reference sequence). V lost 4 bases, J lost 8 bases, and 12 bases lay in between. The CDR3 is 13 amino acids. The chain's CDR3 is CASSANREEKLFF. The CDR3 DNA reads as TGTGCCAGCAGCGCTAACAGGGAGGAAAAACTGTTTTTT.

The gene calls are TRBV5-1 and TRBJ1-3; a possible D gene is TRBD1 (6 bases). Germline V gene sequence: CDR1 SGHRS, CDR2 YFSETQ. Between the trimmed V and J ends, which lost 6 bases and 0 bases, there was a span of 13 bases. The CDR3 sequence is 15 residues long. In DNA form, the CDR3 reads TGCGCCAGCAAGTTAACAGGGAGCTCTGGAAACACCATATATTTT. Translated: CASKLTGSSGNTIYF.

The chain recombines TRBV28 with TRBJ1-1; D not certain. Looked up from germline, CDR1 is MDHEN and CDR2 is SYDVKM. V was clipped by 2 bases and J by 5 bases, with 12 bases between them. The CDR3 has 14 amino acids. CDR3 sequence (DNA): TGTGCCAGCAGTTTAATTTTGTTGCGGACTGAAGCTTTCTTT. This encodes CASSLILLRTEAFF.

The chain uses TRBV6-5 and TRBJ2-6, with 7 bases identical to TRBD1. The V gene's germline CDR1 is MNHEY and CDR2 SVGAGI. J gave up 4 bases and V 5 bases, and 5 bases lay outside the gene matches. CDR3 length: 15 amino acids. CDR3 protein: CASSNRGVGANVLTF. The CDR3 nucleotides read TGTGCCAGCAGTAACAGGGGAGTAGGGGCCAACGTCCTGACTTTC.

The chain joins TRBV5-8 to TRBJ1-3; D call uncertain. The CDR3 extends over 15 amino acids. Germline CDR1 SGHTS, CDR2 YDEGEE. V lost 0 bases, J lost 0 bases, and 7 bases lay in between. In DNA, the CDR3 is TGTGCCAGCAGCTTGGAACGGTTCTCTGGAAACACCATATATTTT. Translated: CASSLERFSGNTIYF.

The chain couples TRBV6-5 to TRBJ2-5; 8 nucleotides align to TRBD2. CDR1 is MNHEY, CDR2 SVGAGI, per germline. J lost 1 base, V lost 5 bases, and 6 bases had no gene match. This CDR3 is 15 amino acids long. In DNA, the CDR3 is TGTGCCAGCAGTCCCGGGACTAGGAGCCAAGAGACCCAGTACTTC. Encoded protein: CASSPGTRSQETQYF.

The V gene is TRBV25-1, the J gene TRBJ1-4; 8 positions match TRBD1. J gave up 5 bases and V 6 bases, and 2 bases lay outside the gene matches. Germline V gene sequence: CDR1 MGHDK, CDR2 SYGVNS. The length of the CDR3 is 13 residues. DNA for the CDR3: TGTGCCAGCAGAAGGACAGGGAATGAAAAACTGTTTTTT. Amino acids: CASRRTGNEKLFF.

This chain uses TRBV11-2 with TRBJ2-3; TRBD2 matches at 11 bases. CDR3 length: 16 amino acids. The V gene end was trimmed by 6 bases and the J gene end by 2 bases; junction bases not matched to a gene: 7. The V gene's germline CDR1 is SGHAT and CDR2 FQNNGV. CDR3 coding DNA: TGTGCCAGCAGACTCCTAGCGGGGGGCATCACAGATACGCAGTATTTT. Translating it yields CASRLLAGGITDTQYF.